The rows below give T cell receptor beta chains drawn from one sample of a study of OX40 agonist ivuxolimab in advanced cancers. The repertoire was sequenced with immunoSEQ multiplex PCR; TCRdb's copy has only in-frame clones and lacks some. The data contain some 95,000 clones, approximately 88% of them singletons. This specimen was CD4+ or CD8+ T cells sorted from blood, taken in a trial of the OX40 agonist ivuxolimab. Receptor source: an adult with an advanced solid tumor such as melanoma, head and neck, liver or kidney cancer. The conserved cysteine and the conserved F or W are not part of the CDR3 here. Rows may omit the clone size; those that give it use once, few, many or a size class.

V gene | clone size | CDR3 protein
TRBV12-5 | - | ASGQDGVNQPQH
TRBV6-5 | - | ASTLNEKLF
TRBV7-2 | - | ASSFSGLSSYEQY
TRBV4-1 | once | ASSQGGLAGGARDTQY
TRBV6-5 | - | ASGRAGLNTIY
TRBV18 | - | ASSPRGARETQY
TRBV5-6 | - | ASSLQGTVGERAF
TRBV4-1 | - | ASSLGRATNEKLF
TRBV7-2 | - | ASSSPQGSTDTQY
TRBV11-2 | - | ASSLFGFASYKQY
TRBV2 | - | ASSQEPNQPQH
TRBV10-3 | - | AISERASGGATDTQY
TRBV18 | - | ASSRTALLGTNEKLF
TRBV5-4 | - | ASSPPGRGGRGETQY
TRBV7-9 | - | ASSLAGKETQY
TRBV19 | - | ASSITGHPGNTIY
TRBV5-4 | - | ASSLAMASGGANNEQF
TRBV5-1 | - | ASSDPSGGTPPDTQY